Shown below are 28 T cell receptor beta chains from a single sample sequenced in a study of blood T cell repertoires in COVID-19. TCRdb keeps only in-frame clones here, not all; method: immunoSEQ multiplex PCR. This table holds over 60,000 clones, about 89% found once. The sequencing input was peripheral blood. The receptors originated from a woman aged 55-70 years with acute or convalescent COVID-19.

The chain combines TRBV6-1 with TRBJ1-3; a possible D gene is TRBD1 (5 bases). In germline, CDR1 is MNHNS, CDR2 SASEGT. The CDR3 has 16 amino acids. V lost 2 bases and J 3 bases, leaving 14 bases between the germline ends. The CDR3 loop reads CASSESVGVGGNTIYF. The CDR3 DNA reads TGTGCCAGCAGTGAAAGTGTAGGGGTTGGTGGAAACACCATATATTTT.

The chain combines TRBV4-1 with TRBJ2-7; possibly TRBD2 for D (6 bases). Germline loops: CDR1 MGHRA, CDR2 YSYEKL. The CDR3 is 17 residues long. Trimming pared 2 bases from V and 2 bases from J, leaving 19 bases between. CDR3 DNA: TGCGCCAGCAGCCAAAGAGGTGGGGGGATAACGACCTACGAGCAGTACTTC. Residues: CASSQRGGGITTYEQYF.

The count of this clone is one. The CDR3 sequence: CASRLAIPASGGAADTQYF. DNA of the CDR3: TGTGCAAGTCGCTTAGCTATCCCTGCTAGCGGGGGGGCCGCGGATACGCAGTATTTT. The V and J genes are TRBV12-2 and TRBJ2-3; the table calls TRBD2, which could not be checked here. TRBV12-2 is shown as a pseudogene. The CDR3 has 19 amino acids.

The chain is built from TRBV7-8 and TRBJ2-2; 8 nucleotides line up with TRBD2. This CDR3 spans 16 amino acids. The germline gives CDR1 SGHVS, CDR2 FQNEAQ. V shed 5 bases, J shed 3 bases, and the junction held 8 bases outside the gene matches. This CDR3 is CASSLLRGAYTGELFF. The CDR3 bases are TGTGCCAGCAGCCTATTGCGGGGGGCTTACACCGGGGAGCTGTTTTTT. Together with reference TRBV7-8 and TRBJ2-2, the CDR3 gives the full variable domain: GAGVSQSPRYKVAKRGQDVALRCDPISGHVSLFWYQQALGQGPEFLTYFQNEAQLDKSGLPSDRFFAERPEGSVSTLKIQRTQQEDSAVYLCASSLLRGAYTGELFFGEGSRLTVL.

The V gene is TRBV12-5, the J gene TRBJ1-4, with D hard to call. The length of the CDR3 is 14 residues. V lost 5 bases to trimming and J lost 5 bases, with 12 bases between them. CDR1 and CDR2 (germline): LGHNT, FRNRAP. CDR3 amino acids: CASGAGWENEKLFF. The DNA for the CDR3 is TGTGCTAGTGGTGCCGGCTGGGAGAATGAAAAACTGTTTTTT. Using reference TRBV12-5 and TRBJ1-4 for the parts outside the CDR3, the full variable domain is DARVTQTPRHKVTEMGQEVTMRCQPILGHNTVFWYRQTMMQGLELLAYFRNRAPLDDSGMPKDRFSAEMPDATLATLKIQPSEPRDSAVYFCASGAGWENEKLFFGSGTQLSVL.

This clone was recorded once. The J gene is TRBJ1-5, the V gene TRBV19; D perhaps matches TRBD1 (6 bases). Deletions cut 3 bases from V and 7 bases from J, with 10 bases between. From germline, CDR1 is LNHDA and CDR2 SQIVND (reference sequence). There are 13 residues in the CDR3. CDR3 region: CASSITGMQPQHF. In nucleotides, the CDR3 is TGTGCCAGTAGTATCACAGGGATGCAGCCCCAGCATTTT.

The chain uses TRBV15 and TRBJ1-5, with 10 positions matching TRBD1. This CDR3 region has 16 residues. After removal of 0 bases from V and 6 bases from J, the junction contained 5 bases not matched to a gene. Looked up from germline, CDR1 is LNHNV and CDR2 is YYDKDF (reference sequence). As DNA, the CDR3 is TGTGCCACCAGCAGAGAAACGGACAGGGGGATTCAGCCCCAGCATTTT. Protein: CATSRETDRGIQPQHF.

V and J are TRBV28 and TRBJ1-1; D perhaps matches TRBD1 (5 bases). CDR1 and CDR2 from the germline V gene are MDHEN and SYDVKM. V dropped 0 bases and J dropped 5 bases, with 13 bases sitting between them. The CDR3 extends over 15 amino acids. The CDR3 loop is CASSLWAQGGTEAFF. In nucleotides, the CDR3 is TGTGCCAGCAGTTTATGGGCGCAGGGTGGAACTGAAGCTTTCTTT. The full variable domain, in which reference TRBV28 and TRBJ1-1 provide the parts outside the CDR3, is DVKVTQSSRYLVKRTGEKVFLECVQDMDHENMFWYRQDPGLGLRLIYFSYDVKMKEKGDIPEGYSVSREKKERFSLILESASTNQTSMYLCASSLWAQGGTEAFFGQGTRLTVV.

The V call is TRBV4-1, the J call TRBJ1-5; D gene unclear. Trimming stripped 4 bases from V and 4 bases from J, with 8 bases between. The germline gives CDR1 MGHRA, CDR2 YSYEKL. The CDR3 extends over 13 amino acids. The CDR3 protein is CASSPRRNQPQHF. CDR3 nucleotide sequence: TGCGCCAGCAGCCCCCGGAGGAATCAGCCCCAGCATTTT.

The chain joins TRBV6-5 to TRBJ1-1, with TRBD1 matching 8 bases. CDR1 is MNHEY and CDR2 is SVGAGI in the germline V gene. The junction had 8 bases not matched to a gene; V was cut back by 8 bases and J by 6 bases. This CDR3 is 13 amino acids long. The CDR3 here is CASGAGGEAEAFF. DNA of the CDR3: TGTGCCAGCGGGGCAGGGGGCGAGGCTGAAGCTTTCTTT.

CDR3 in amino acids: CASSLQGAIGELFF. The CDR3, as DNA: TGTGCCAGCAGCCTACAGGGGGCTATCGGGGAGCTGTTTTTT. This chain links TRBV11-3 with TRBJ2-2; 9 bases line up with TRBD1. This CDR3 is 14 amino acids long. J was trimmed by 7 bases and V by 5 bases; bases with no gene match: 5. Per germline, CDR1 SGHNT and CDR2 YENEEA.

The chain is built from TRBV27 and TRBJ2-1; the match to TRBD2 covers 9 bases. Losses at the gene ends were 3 bases for V and 4 bases for J; bases not matched to a gene: 4. The CDR3 totals 15 residues. Germline lookup yields CDR1 MNHEY and CDR2 SMNVEV (reference sequence). This chain's CDR3 is CASSLGGGAYNEQFF. CDR3 in DNA: TGTGCCAGCAGTTTGGGCGGGGGGGCTTACAATGAGCAGTTCTTC.

This chain uses TRBV7-3 with TRBJ2-5; TRBD2 agrees at 10 bases. This CDR3 region has 15 residues. With 3 bases clipped from V and 2 bases from J, the junction kept 3 bases outside the gene matches. Germline V gene data show CDR1 as SGHTA and CDR2 as FQGTGA. CDR3: CASSFSGGQQETQYF. As DNA, the CDR3 is TGTGCCAGCAGCTTTAGCGGGGGGCAACAAGAGACCCAGTACTTC.

This chain joins TRBV18 and TRBJ1-1, with D maybe TRBD1 (6 bases). Germline V gene sequence: CDR1 KGHSH, CDR2 LQKENI. The V and J ends lost 4 bases and 6 bases respectively, with 15 bases between them. The CDR3 consists of 14 residues. The CDR3 sequence is CASSLTGNEAEAFF. The CDR3, as DNA: TGTGCCAGCTCACTTACAGGGAACGAGGCTGAAGCTTTCTTT.

CDR3 amino acids: CASSELAGGIDTQYF. The CDR3 DNA follows: TGTGCCAGCAGTGAACTAGCGGGGGGAATAGATACGCAGTATTTT. V and J are TRBV2 and TRBJ2-3; 11 bases match TRBD2. V lost 2 bases, J lost 5 bases, and 3 bases stayed unmatched. This CDR3 comprises 15 residues. The germline V gene has CDR1 SNHLY and CDR2 FYNNEI.

This clone is a singleton in its sample. The chain has TRBV6-5 and TRBJ2-2, with D maybe TRBD2 (6 bases). There are 13 residues in the CDR3. Per germline, CDR1 MNHEY and CDR2 SVGAGI. V lost 11 bases, J lost 1 base, and 11 bases lay in between. The CDR3 reads CAAARENTGELFF. The CDR3 bases are TGTGCCGCGGCGCGGGAGAACACCGGGGAGCTGTTTTTT.

The rearrangement links TRBV28 to TRBJ1-2; D is unresolved. Germline loops: CDR1 MDHEN, CDR2 SYDVKM. The CDR3 loop spans 14 amino acids. Trimming took 6 bases from V and 4 from J, leaving 15 bases between them. CDR3 DNA sequence: TGTGCCAGCAGGGCGGACGGGAGCGGCTATGGCTACACCTTC. It translates to CASRADGSGYGYTF.

This chain links TRBV5-6 with TRBJ2-5, with 8 bases fitting TRBD1. Germline assignment: CDR1 SGHDT and CDR2 YYEEEE. The CDR3 sequence is 16 residues long. Trimming removed 1 base from V and 4 bases from J; junction bases left unmatched: 9. Written as DNA, the CDR3 is TGTGCCAGCAGCTTGTTTGGGACAGGCGCGTTAGAGACCCAGTACTTC. Translation: CASSLFGTGALETQYF.

The V gene is TRBV28, the J gene TRBJ2-7; 7 bases agree with TRBD1. The CDR3 loop spans 12 amino acids. Germline loops: CDR1 MDHEN, CDR2 SYDVKM. V shed 6 bases, J shed 5 bases, and the junction held 4 bases outside the gene matches. CDR3 bases: TGTGCCAGCAGAGAACAGGGGAACGAGCAGTACTTC. The encoded protein is CASREQGNEQYF.

This clone showed up many times. The chain links TRBV7-8 to TRBJ1-2; maybe TRBD1 (5 bases). Germline V gene lookup returns CDR1 SGHVS and CDR2 FQNEAQ. This CDR3 has 15 residues. V shed 3 bases and J shed 0 bases, with 11 bases lying between them. The CDR3 region is CASSLTQGTNYGYTF. In DNA form, the CDR3 reads TGTGCCAGCAGCTTGACCCAGGGCACTAACTATGGCTACACCTTC.

This clone was seen once. The V and J genes are TRBV7-9 and TRBJ1-2, with 8 bases fitting TRBD1. This CDR3 comprises 13 residues. V lost 4 bases, J lost 7 bases, and 5 bases stayed unmatched. CDR1 and CDR2 (germline): SEHNR, FQNEAQ (reference sequence). CDR3 coding DNA: TGTGCCAGCAGCTCGGGACAGGAGTCTGGCTACACCTTC. This encodes CASSSGQESGYTF.

This clone was recorded many times. V gene TRBV5-4 combines with J gene TRBJ2-2; TRBD2 matches 12 bases. The trim removed 5 bases at V and 6 bases at J, leaving 5 bases unmatched. This CDR3 has 15 amino acids. The germline gives CDR1 SGHNT, CDR2 YYREEE (reference sequence). CDR3 loop: CASRPSGGAAGELFF. Written as DNA, the CDR3 is TGTGCCAGCAGACCTAGCGGGGGGGCGGCCGGGGAGCTGTTTTTT.

The chain uses TRBV5-1 and TRBJ1-6; D unclear. The CDR3 spans 15 residues. Looked up from germline, CDR1 is SGHRS and CDR2 is YFSETQ. V lost 4 bases, J lost 10 bases, and 18 bases lay in between. Written as DNA, the CDR3 is TGCGCCAGCAGCCCGACGGGTGGACTAGGGTCACCCCTCCACTTT. This translates into CASSPTGGLGSPLHF.

This clone has a single count. J is TRBJ2-3 and V is TRBV7-2; 9 nucleotides align to TRBD2. J gave up 0 bases and V 5 bases, and 6 bases lay outside the gene matches. Germline assignment: CDR1 SGHTA and CDR2 FQGNSA. The CDR3 is 16 residues long. The CDR3 DNA reads as TGTGCCAGCAGCAGAGAGAGCGGGGGGAGCACAGATACGCAGTATTTT. Its translation is CASSRESGGSTDTQYF.

The chain has TRBV7-2 and TRBJ1-3; D may be TRBD1 (5 bases). V dropped 1 base and J dropped 7 bases, with 8 bases sitting between them. This CDR3 has 13 amino acids. Germline CDR1 SGHTA, CDR2 FQGNSA. CDR3 in amino acids: CASSLDRSNTIYF. CDR3 DNA: TGTGCCAGCAGCTTAGACAGGTCGAACACCATATATTTT.

V usage is TRBV5-1 and J usage is TRBJ1-6; maybe TRBD1 (5 bases). The V end was cut by 0 bases, the J end by 8 bases, with 12 bases between. Germline CDR1 and CDR2: SGHRS and YFSETQ. The CDR3 runs to 15 residues. CDR3 region: CASSLAGGVDSPLHF. The CDR3 DNA sequence: TGCGCCAGCAGCTTGGCTGGGGGGGTCGATTCACCCCTCCACTTT.

V gene TRBV5-4 combines with J gene TRBJ2-7; 7 bases agree with TRBD1. V lost 2 bases to trimming and J lost 6 bases; unmatched junction nucleotides: 5. Germline lookup yields CDR1 SGHNT and CDR2 YYREEE (reference sequence). The CDR3 length is 13 residues. The CDR3 nucleotides are TGTGCCAGCAGCTTCAGGGGGAAGGGCGAGCAGTACTTC. It specifies CASSFRGKGEQYF. Filled out from reference TRBV5-4 and TRBJ2-7, the complete variable domain reads ETGVTQSPTHLIKTRGQQVTLRCSSQSGHNTVSWYQQALGQGPQFIFQYYREEENGRGNFPPRFSGLQFPNYSSELNVNALELDDSALYLCASSFRGKGEQYFGPGTRLTVT.

The V call is TRBV6-5, the J call TRBJ1-1, with 8 positions matching TRBD1. Germline loops: CDR1 MNHEY, CDR2 SVGAGI. The CDR3 has 11 residues. V was pared by 6 bases and J by 8 bases, with 2 bases of the junction left unmatched. The chain's CDR3 is CASSRTGEAFF. Here the CDR3 DNA reads TGTGCCAGCAGCCGGACAGGGGAAGCTTTCTTT.